The T cell receptor (beta chain) described here comes from a study of blood T cell repertoires in COVID-19. Study details: Material from acute and convalescent COVID-19 was sourced from the United States, Italy and Spain. Sample material is recorded as cDNA or gDNA derived from T cells, B-cell-depleted T cells, or PBMCs.

As originally analysed: Quantification of nucleated cells was approximated via reference gene primer amplification. Here immunoSEQ multiplex PCR was the method, and the copy in TCRdb shows in-frame clones only, minus some. The D gene and trimming were derived from the DNA, and the V and J assignments and clone size from that table. The sample includes about 110,000 clones, nearly 90% of them seen just once. This CDR3 region has 14 residues. Germline V gene sequence: CDR1 SGHTA, CDR2 FQGTGA. Trimming shortened V by 2 bases and J by 5 bases, and 12 bases separated the two germline ends. The sequenced material came from peripheral blood. The sequence derives from a human donor in a cohort sampled during active COVID-19. V is TRBV7-3 and J is TRBJ1-1, with D unclear. The chain's CDR3 is CASSLVHRDTEAFF. DNA for the CDR3: TGTGCCAGCAGCTTAGTTCACCGGGATACTGAAGCTTTCTTT.